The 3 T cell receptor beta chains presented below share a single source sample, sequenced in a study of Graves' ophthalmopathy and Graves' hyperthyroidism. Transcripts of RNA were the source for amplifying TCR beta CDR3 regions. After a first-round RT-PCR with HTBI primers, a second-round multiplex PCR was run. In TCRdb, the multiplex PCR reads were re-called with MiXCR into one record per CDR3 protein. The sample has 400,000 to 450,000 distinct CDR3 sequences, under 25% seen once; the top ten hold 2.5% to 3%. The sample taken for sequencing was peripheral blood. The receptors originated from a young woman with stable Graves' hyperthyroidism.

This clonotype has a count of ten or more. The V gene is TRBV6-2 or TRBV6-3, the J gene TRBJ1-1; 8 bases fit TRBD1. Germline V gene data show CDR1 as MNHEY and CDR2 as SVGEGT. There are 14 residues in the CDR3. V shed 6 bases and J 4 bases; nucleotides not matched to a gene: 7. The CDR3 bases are TGTGCCAGCAGGGGGACAGGTTCCTTCACTGAAGCTTTCTTT. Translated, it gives CASRGTGSFTEAFF.

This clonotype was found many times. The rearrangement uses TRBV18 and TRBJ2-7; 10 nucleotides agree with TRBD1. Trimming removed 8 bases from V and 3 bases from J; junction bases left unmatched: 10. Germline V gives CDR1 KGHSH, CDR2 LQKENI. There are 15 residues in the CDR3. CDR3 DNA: TGTGCCAGCGCATTCGGACAGGGGGTTCTCTACGAGCAGTACTTC. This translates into CASAFGQGVLYEQYF.

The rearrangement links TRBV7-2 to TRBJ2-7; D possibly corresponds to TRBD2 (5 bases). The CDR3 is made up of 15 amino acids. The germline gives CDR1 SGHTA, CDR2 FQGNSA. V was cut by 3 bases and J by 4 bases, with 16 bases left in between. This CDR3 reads CASSFGGFSGYEQYF. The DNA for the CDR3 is TGTGCCAGCAGCTTCGGTGGGTTTTCGGGGTACGAGCAGTACTTC.